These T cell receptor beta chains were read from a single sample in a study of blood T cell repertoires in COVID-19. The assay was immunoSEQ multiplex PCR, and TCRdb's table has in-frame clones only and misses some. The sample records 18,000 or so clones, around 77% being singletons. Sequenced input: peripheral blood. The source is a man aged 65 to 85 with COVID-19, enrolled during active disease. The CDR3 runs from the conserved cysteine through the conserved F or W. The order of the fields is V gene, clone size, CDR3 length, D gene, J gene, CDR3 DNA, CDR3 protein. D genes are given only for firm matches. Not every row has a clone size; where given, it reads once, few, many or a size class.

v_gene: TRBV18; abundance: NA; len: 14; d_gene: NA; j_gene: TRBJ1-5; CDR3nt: TGTGCCAGCTCCAGGGGCGGTAGCAATCAGCCCCAGCATTTT; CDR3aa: CASSRGGSNQPQHF
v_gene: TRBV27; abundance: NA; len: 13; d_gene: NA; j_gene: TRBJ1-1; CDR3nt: TGTGCCAGCAGTTCCGGACAGATGACTGAAGCTTTCTTT; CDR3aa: CASSSGQMTEAFF
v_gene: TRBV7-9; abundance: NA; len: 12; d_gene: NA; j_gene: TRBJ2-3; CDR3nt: TGTGCCAGCACCCAATTAGCAGATACGCAGTATTTT; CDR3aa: CASTQLADTQYF
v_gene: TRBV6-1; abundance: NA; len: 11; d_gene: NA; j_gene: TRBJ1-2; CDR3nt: TGTGCCAGCAGTGACGGAGGGGGCTACACCTTC; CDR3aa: CASSDGGGYTF
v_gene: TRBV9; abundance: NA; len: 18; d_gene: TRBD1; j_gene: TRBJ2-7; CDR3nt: TGTGCCAGCAGCGTAGGAAGGGACAGGGGGCTCGGCTCATACGAGCAGTACTTC; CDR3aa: CASSVGRDRGLGSYEQYF
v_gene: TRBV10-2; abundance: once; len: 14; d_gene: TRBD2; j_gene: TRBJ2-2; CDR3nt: TGCGCCAGCAGCCTAGCGGGGTACACCGGGGAGCTGTTTTTT; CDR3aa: CASSLAGYTGELFF
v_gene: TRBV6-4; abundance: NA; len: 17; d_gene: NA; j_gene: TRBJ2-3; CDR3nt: TGTGCCAGCAGTGAACAAGGAGGGGGGGCCGGTGCAGATACGCAGTATTTT; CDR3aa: CASSEQGGGAGADTQYF
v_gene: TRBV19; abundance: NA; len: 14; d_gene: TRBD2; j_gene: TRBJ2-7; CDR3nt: TGTGCCAGTAGTATATCGGGGGGATACTACGAGCAGTACTTC; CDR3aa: CASSISGGYYEQYF
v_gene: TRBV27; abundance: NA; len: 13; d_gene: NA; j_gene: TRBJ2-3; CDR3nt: TGTGCCAGCAGTTTATTCAGGGCGGATACGCAGTATTTT; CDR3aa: CASSLFRADTQYF
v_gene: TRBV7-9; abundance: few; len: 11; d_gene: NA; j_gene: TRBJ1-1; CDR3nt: TGTGCCACAAGGACACCCGTTGGAGCTTTCTTT; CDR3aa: CATRTPVGAFF
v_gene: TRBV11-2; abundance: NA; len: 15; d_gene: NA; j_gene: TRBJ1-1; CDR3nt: TGTGCCAGCAGCCGACAGACTGGGGTTTTCACTGAAGCTTTCTTT; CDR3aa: CASSRQTGVFTEAFF
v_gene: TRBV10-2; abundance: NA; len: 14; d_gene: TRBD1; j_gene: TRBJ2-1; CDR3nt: TGCCCCACCAACCGACAGGGGGCGGGTAATGAGCAGTTCTTC; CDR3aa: CPTNRQGAGNEQFF
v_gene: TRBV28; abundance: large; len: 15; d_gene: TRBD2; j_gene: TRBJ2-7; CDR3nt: TGTGCCCTGCAAACGGGCGGGGGGATCTCCTACGAGCAGTACTTC; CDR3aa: CALQTGGGISYEQYF
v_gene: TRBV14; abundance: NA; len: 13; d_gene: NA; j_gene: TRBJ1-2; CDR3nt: TGTGCCAGCAGCCAAGCGCCCACTTATGGCTACACCTTC; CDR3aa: CASSQAPTYGYTF
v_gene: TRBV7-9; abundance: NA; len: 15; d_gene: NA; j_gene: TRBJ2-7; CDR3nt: TGTGCCAGCAGCCCCGGGACTCAACTCTCCTACGAGCAGTACTTC; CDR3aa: CASSPGTQLSYEQYF